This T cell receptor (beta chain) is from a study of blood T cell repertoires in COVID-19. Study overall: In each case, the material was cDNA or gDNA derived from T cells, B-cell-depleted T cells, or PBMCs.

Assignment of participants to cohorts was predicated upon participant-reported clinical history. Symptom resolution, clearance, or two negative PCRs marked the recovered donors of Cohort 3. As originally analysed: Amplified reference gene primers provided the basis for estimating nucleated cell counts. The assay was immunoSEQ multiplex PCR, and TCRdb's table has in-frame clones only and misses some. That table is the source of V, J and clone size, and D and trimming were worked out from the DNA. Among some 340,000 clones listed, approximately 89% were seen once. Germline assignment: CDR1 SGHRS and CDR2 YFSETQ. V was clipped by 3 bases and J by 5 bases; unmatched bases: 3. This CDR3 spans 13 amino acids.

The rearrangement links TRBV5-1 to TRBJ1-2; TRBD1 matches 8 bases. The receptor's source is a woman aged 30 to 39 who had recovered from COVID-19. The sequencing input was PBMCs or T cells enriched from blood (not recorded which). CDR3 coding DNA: TGCGCCAGCAGCTCAGGACAGGGTTATGGCTACACCTTC. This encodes CASSSGQGYGYTF. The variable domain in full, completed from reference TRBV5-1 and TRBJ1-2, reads KAGVTQTPRYLIKTRGQQVTLSCSPISGHRSVSWYQQTPGQGLQFLFEYFSETQRNKGNFPGRFSGRQFSNSRSEMNVSTLELGDSALYLCASSSGQGYGYTFGSGTRLTVV.